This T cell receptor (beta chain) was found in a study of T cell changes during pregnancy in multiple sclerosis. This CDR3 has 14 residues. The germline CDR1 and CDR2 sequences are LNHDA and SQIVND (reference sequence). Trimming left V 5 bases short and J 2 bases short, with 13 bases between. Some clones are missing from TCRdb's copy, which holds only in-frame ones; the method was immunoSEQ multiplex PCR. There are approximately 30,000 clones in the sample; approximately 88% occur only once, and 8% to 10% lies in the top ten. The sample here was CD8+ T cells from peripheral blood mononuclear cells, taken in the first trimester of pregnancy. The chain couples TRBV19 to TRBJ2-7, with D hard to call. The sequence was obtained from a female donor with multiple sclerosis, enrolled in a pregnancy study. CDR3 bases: TGTGCCAGTAGTGGTTCGGGTGGTGCCTACGAGCAGTACTTC. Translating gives CASSGSGGAYEQYF. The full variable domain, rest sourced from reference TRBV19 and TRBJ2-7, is DGGITQSPKYLFRKEGQNVTLSCEQNLNHDAMYWYRQDPGQGLRLIYYSQIVNDFQKGDIAEGYSVSREKKESFPLTVTSAQKNPTAFYLCASSGSGGAYEQYFGPGTRLTVT.